The 16 T cell receptor beta chains below were found in one sample sequenced in a study of blood T cell repertoires in COVID-19. Data came from immunoSEQ multiplex PCR; TCRdb stores just in-frame clones and leaves some out. The table shows 90,000 to 120,000 clones, with 85% to 90% occurring only once. Sequencing was done on a sample of peripheral blood. Source of these receptors: a woman aged 80 or over with acute or convalescent COVID-19.

The V call is TRBV18, the J call TRBJ1-1; possibly TRBD1 for D (5 bases). Germline V gene data show CDR1 as KGHSH and CDR2 as LQKENI. The CDR3 extends over 18 amino acids. The V gene lost 3 bases and the J gene lost 0 bases, with 20 bases spanning the gap. CDR3 amino acids: CASSPPLVGVGMNTEAFF. The CDR3 DNA sequence: TGTGCCAGCTCACCCCCATTGGTAGGGGTTGGGATGAACACTGAAGCTTTCTTT.

The chain uses TRBV19 and TRBJ2-7; 8 bases are a match to TRBD1. The germline V gene encodes CDR1 LNHDA and CDR2 SQIVND (reference sequence). V lost 6 bases to trimming and J lost 2 bases; unmatched junction nucleotides: 6. This CDR3 region has 14 residues. The CDR3 reads CASRTTGGPYEQYF. CDR3 bases: TGTGCCAGTAGGACAACAGGGGGTCCCTACGAGCAGTACTTC.

In DNA form, the CDR3 reads TGTGCCAGCAGCTACGGACAGGGGAGCACTGAAGCTTTCTTT. Translating it yields CASSYGQGSTEAFF. The chain combines TRBV7-3 with TRBJ1-1, with 9 positions matching TRBD1. The germline V gene encodes CDR1 SGHTA and CDR2 FQGTGA. Trimming at V came to 4 bases and at J to 4 bases, leaving 4 bases not matched to a gene. The length of the CDR3 is 14 residues.

Regarding this clone: The sample has other DNA sequences that encode this CDR3 too. The chain recombines TRBV7-3 with TRBJ2-6; 10 nucleotides align to TRBD1. Germline CDR1 reads SGHTA; CDR2 reads FQGTGA. Trimming removed 5 bases from V and 0 bases from J; junction bases left unmatched: 4. This CDR3 contains 17 residues. The CDR3 here is CASSPGQGLSGANVLTF. The CDR3 nucleotides are TGTGCCAGCAGCCCGGGACAGGGGCTCTCTGGGGCCAACGTCCTGACTTTC.

The chain combines TRBV5-1 with TRBJ2-1; maybe TRBD1 (5 bases). The CDR3 has 17 amino acids. CDR1 is SGHRS, CDR2 YFSETQ, per germline. V was clipped by 3 bases and J by 9 bases, with 25 bases between them. CDR3 protein: CASSSTSQGARSAEQFF. CDR3 sequence (DNA): TGCGCCAGCAGCTCCACCAGTCAGGGCGCCCGTTCGGCTGAGCAGTTCTTC. The variable domain in full, with the rest retrieved from reference TRBV5-1 and TRBJ2-1, is KAGVTQTPRYLIKTRGQQVTLSCSPISGHRSVSWYQQTPGQGLQFLFEYFSETQRNKGNFPGRFSGRQFSNSRSEMNVSTLELGDSALYLCASSSTSQGARSAEQFFGPGTRLTVL.

The V gene is TRBV7-2, the J gene TRBJ1-5; 7 positions agree with TRBD1. This CDR3 region has 17 residues. The V segment lost 0 bases and the J segment 4 bases; nucleotides outside the gene matches: 9. Germline lookup yields CDR1 SGHTA and CDR2 FQGNSA. CDR3 in amino acids: CASSLAQRQGINQPQHF. The CDR3 nucleotides read TGTGCCAGCAGCTTAGCGCAGCGACAGGGAATTAATCAGCCCCAGCATTTT.

CDR3 coding DNA: TGTGCCAGCAGGGAATCACAGGGCCATTCACCCCTCCACTTT. Amino acid sequence: CASRESQGHSPLHF. V and J are TRBV6-4 and TRBJ1-6, with D perhaps TRBD1 (6 bases). The V gene lost 6 bases and the J gene lost 8 bases, with 14 bases spanning the gap. This CDR3 has 14 residues. CDR1 MRHNA and CDR2 SNTAGT come from the germline V gene.

This rearrangement joins TRBV10-3 to TRBJ1-2; the match to TRBD1 covers 9 bases. The CDR3 is made up of 14 amino acids. V shed 9 bases and J 2 bases; nucleotides not matched to a gene: 7. The germline gives CDR1 ENHRY, CDR2 SYGVKD. CDR3 sequence reads: CAIESGTGNYGYTF. The CDR3 region has the DNA TGTGCCATAGAGTCAGGGACAGGGAACTATGGCTACACCTTC.

The J gene is TRBJ1-1, the V gene TRBV2; 8 positions match TRBD1. Trimming cost V 6 bases and J 0 bases; bases outside gene matches: 6. There are 15 residues in the CDR3. CDR1 and CDR2 from the germline V gene are SNHLY and FYNNEI. CDR3 region: CASRAPGQVNTEAFF. CDR3 coding DNA: TGTGCCAGCAGGGCACCGGGACAGGTGAACACTGAAGCTTTCTTT.

This clone was observed once. The rearrangement uses TRBV19 and TRBJ1-4, with no clear D. Trimming cost V 6 bases and J 8 bases, with 7 bases left between them. The CDR3 is 11 residues long. Germline lookup yields CDR1 LNHDA and CDR2 SQIVND (reference sequence). The CDR3 loop reads CASSQAEKLFF. The CDR3 DNA is TGTGCCAGTAGCCAAGCGGAAAAACTGTTTTTT.

CDR3 in amino acids: CASSLAGFGYTF. DNA for the CDR3: TGTGCCAGCAGCTTGGCCGGGTTTGGCTACACCTTC. This sequence joins TRBV7-9 and TRBJ1-2, with unresolved D. This CDR3 comprises 12 residues. V lost 3 bases, J lost 7 bases, and 9 bases lay in between. The germline V gene encodes CDR1 SEHNR and CDR2 FQNEAQ (reference sequence).

The chain is built from TRBV5-4 and TRBJ2-3; 9 nucleotides match TRBD1. With V trimmed by 4 bases and J by 0 bases, 6 bases remained unmatched. The CDR3 consists of 16 residues. Germline V gene lookup returns CDR1 SGHNT and CDR2 YYREEE (reference sequence). CDR3 sequence reads: CASSIVQGASTDTQYF. The CDR3 DNA reads as TGTGCCAGCAGCATAGTACAGGGGGCTAGCACAGATACGCAGTATTTT.

V usage is TRBV6-6 and J usage is TRBJ2-1; a weak D match, TRBD2 (7 bases). The CDR3 sequence is 13 residues long. Trimming stripped 2 bases from V and 8 bases from J, with 10 bases between. CDR1 MNHNY and CDR2 SVGAGI come from the germline V gene (reference sequence). CDR3 in DNA: TGTGCCAGCAGTTACACGGGGGGCGATGAGCAGTTCTTC. Protein product: CASSYTGGDEQFF.

This chain uses TRBV29-1 with TRBJ1-2; the D is unclear. Germline V gives CDR1 SQVTM, CDR2 ANQGSEA. V shed 7 bases and J shed 1 base, with 7 bases lying between them. The CDR3 runs to 11 residues. CDR3 DNA: TGCAGCGCCGGAGATAACTATGGCTACACCTTC. This codes for CSAGDNYGYTF.

The rearrangement links TRBV19 to TRBJ2-4; possibly TRBD1 for D (8 bases). The V gene lost 6 bases and the J gene lost 5 bases, with 14 bases spanning the gap. This CDR3 region has 14 residues. Germline CDR1 and CDR2: LNHDA and SQIVND (reference sequence). The CDR3 spells CASRRTGRENIQYF. The CDR3 DNA reads TGTGCCAGTAGGAGGACAGGGAGGGAAAACATTCAGTACTTC.

This clone was recorded once. The chain has TRBV30 and TRBJ2-2; D may be TRBD2 (6 bases). Trimming took 7 bases from V and 3 from J, leaving 12 bases between them. CDR1 GTSNPN and CDR2 SVGIG come from the germline V gene (reference sequence). The length of the CDR3 is 13 residues. The CDR3 spells CALQRVDTGELFF. As DNA, the CDR3 is TGTGCCTTGCAGCGGGTTGACACCGGGGAGCTGTTTTTT. The full variable domain, completed using reference TRBV30 and TRBJ2-2, is SQTIHQWPATLVQPVGSPLSLECTVEGTSNPNLYWYRQAAGRGLQLLFYSVGIGQISSEVPQNLSASRPQDRQFILSSKKLLLSDSGFYLCALQRVDTGELFFGEGSRLTVL.